This TCR beta chain was retrieved from a study of shared clonotypes between healthy human individuals. The overall study: Researchers assigned three CD4 naive, three CD4 memory, two CD8 naive and one CD8 memory plate to each donor. Study results and limitations: Memory subsets had estimated richness that was generally smaller than that of naive subsets.

Turning to this clone: Its matching antigen is unknown.

In the source study's methods: There were no quality scores in the junction-only immunoSEQ sequences, so filtering differed. TCRdb keeps only in-frame clones here, not all; method: immunoSEQ multiplex PCR. V and J calls plus clone size are reproduced from that table; the DNA served to infer D and trimming. The profile shows under 2.5 million clones, about nine tenths of them singletons. The CDR3 length is 14 residues. V lost 4 bases and J 5 bases, leaving 15 bases between the germline ends. CDR1 is SGHRS and CDR2 is YFSETQ in the germline V gene. Memory CD4+ cells were the fraction left after CD45RA+ naive selection.

The receptor was isolated from a man between 18 and 35 years old in good health. Some clones in this sample may be carry-over from other donors' samples. Specimen: naive CD4+ T cells from PBMCs. Sample subset: CD45RA+ positively selected. V gene TRBV5-1 combines with J gene TRBJ2-5, with D perhaps TRBD2 (6 bases). The CDR3 coding sequence is TGCGCCAGCAGCGATCTAGAAGGAGGGGAGACCCAGTACTTC. Translating gives CASSDLEGGETQYF.